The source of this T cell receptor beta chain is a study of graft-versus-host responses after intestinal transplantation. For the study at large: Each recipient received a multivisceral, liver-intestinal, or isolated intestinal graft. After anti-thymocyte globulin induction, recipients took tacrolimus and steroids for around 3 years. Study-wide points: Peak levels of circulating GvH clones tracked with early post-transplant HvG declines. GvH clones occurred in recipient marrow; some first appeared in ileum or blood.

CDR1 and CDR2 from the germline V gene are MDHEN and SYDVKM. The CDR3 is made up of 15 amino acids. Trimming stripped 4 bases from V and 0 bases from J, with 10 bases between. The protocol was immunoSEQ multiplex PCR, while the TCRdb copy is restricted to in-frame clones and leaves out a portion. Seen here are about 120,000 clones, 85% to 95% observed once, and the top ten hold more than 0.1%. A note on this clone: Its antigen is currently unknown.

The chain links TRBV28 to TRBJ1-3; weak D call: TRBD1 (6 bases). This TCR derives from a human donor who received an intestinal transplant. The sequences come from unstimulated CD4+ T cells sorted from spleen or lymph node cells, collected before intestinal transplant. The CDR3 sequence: CASSSQGTSGNTIYF. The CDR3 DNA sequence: TGTGCCAGCAGTTCACAGGGTACCTCTGGAAACACCATATATTTT.